The 29 T cell receptor beta chains listed next were all sequenced from one sample in a study of regulatory T cells in long-lasting Graves disease (dated by TCRdb to the early 2020s). This specimen's time point label, per the study, means: newly diagnosed GD, antithyroid drugs for less than 3 months. RNA was extracted from PBMCs in TRIzol for both TCR sequencing and RNA sequencing. Receptor amplification or capture employed multiplex PCR. Data came from an Illumina HiSeq 4000. iRepertoire HTBI primers and Arm-PCR amplification of CDR3 regions were used to construct TCR beta libraries. Starting from the raw public reads, TCRdb applied fastp trimming at Q25, assembled clones with MiXCR and retained in-frame beta chains. Rows are combined by CDR3 protein, so each entry shows the most common genes and DNA. The sample table records just over 600,000 distinct CDR3 sequences; roughly 15% of these occur just once. Of the sample, more than 15% is held by the ten largest clones.

The sample also formed part of further work on T cells in Graves' hyperthyroidism and ophthalmopathy.

The sample here was peripheral blood mononuclear cells (PBMCs), taken at new diagnosis, from a patient treated with antithyroid drugs. The receptors here all came from a woman in her 30s with Graves disease. Donor details come from another sample of the same person, matched by shared clones.

This clonotype showed up many times. This sequence joins TRBV20-1 and TRBJ1-1; D is perhaps TRBD1 (5 bases). The CDR3 sequence is 15 residues long. Germline loops: CDR1 DFQATT, CDR2 SNEGSKA (reference sequence). V was cut by 0 bases and J by 3 bases, with 14 bases left in between. The CDR3 loop is CSARETLLGDTEAFF. The CDR3 region has the DNA TGCAGTGCTAGAGAGACCCTTCTGGGGGACACTGAAGCTTTCTTT.

This clonotype was seen just once. It is likely a read error, because the conserved phenylalanine at the end of the CDR3 is missing. The chain employs TRBV19 and TRBJ2-7; TRBD2 matches at 14 bases. The CDR3 is 17 amino acids. CDR1 and CDR2 (germline): LNHDA, SQIVND (reference sequence). The V gene end was trimmed by 5 bases and the J gene end by 2 bases; junction bases not matched to a gene: 8. CDR3 amino acids: CASSPAGLAGGAYEQYL. The CDR3 DNA reads TGTGCCAGTAGTCCTGCAGGACTAGCGGGAGGTGCCTACGAGCAGTACTTA.

The chain has TRBV28 and TRBJ2-7; 16 bases map to TRBD2. Unmatched junction bases numbered 6, after V lost 7 bases and J lost 3 bases. Germline V gives CDR1 MDHEN, CDR2 SYDVKM. This CDR3 has 16 residues. The CDR3 loop is CASKGLAGGPVYEQYF. CDR3 coding DNA: TGTGCCAGCAAGGGACTAGCGGGAGGGCCGGTCTACGAGCAGTACTTC.

The chain uses TRBV7-8 and TRBJ2-7, with a possible D match to TRBD2 (6 bases). CDR3 length: 16 residues. The germline V gene has CDR1 SGHVS and CDR2 FQNEAQ. V was pared by 6 bases and J by 2 bases, with 20 bases between. The CDR3: CASRPPGLTSAYEQYF. CDR3 DNA: TGTGCCAGCAGACCTCCGGGACTCACTTCCGCCTACGAGCAGTACTTC. Together with reference TRBV7-8 and TRBJ2-7, the CDR3 gives the full variable domain: GAGVSQSPRYKVAKRGQDVALRCDPISGHVSLFWYQQALGQGPEFLTYFQNEAQLDKSGLPSDRFFAERPEGSVSTLKIQRTQQEDSAVYLCASRPPGLTSAYEQYFGPGTRLTVT.

This clonotype showed up many times. This chain connects TRBV7-2 to TRBJ2-7; D might be TRBD2 (5 bases). Trimming left V 5 bases short and J 2 bases short, with 13 bases between. Germline V lookup: CDR1 SGHTA, CDR2 FQGNSA. This CDR3 spans 14 amino acids. The CDR3 reads CASSPFSVTYEQYF. CDR3 DNA sequence: TGTGCCAGCAGCCCCTTTAGCGTAACCTACGAGCAGTACTTC.

This clonotype was picked up many times. The chain has TRBV6-2 or TRBV6-3 and TRBJ2-7; 7 nucleotides align to TRBD2. The germline V gene encodes CDR1 MNHEY and CDR2 SVGEGT. The CDR3 is 15 residues long. V was pared by 2 bases and J by 0 bases, with 4 bases of the junction left unmatched. CDR3 region: CASSYGGSSSYEQYF. As DNA, the CDR3 is TGTGCCAGCAGTTACGGCGGGAGTAGCTCCTACGAGCAGTACTTC.

This clonotype was counted only a few times. The chain carries TRBV6-2 or TRBV6-3 and TRBJ2-7, with 8 bases identical to TRBD2. The germline V gene encodes CDR1 MNHEY and CDR2 SVGEGT. Trimming cost V 5 bases and J 2 bases; bases outside gene matches: 11. This CDR3 has 16 residues. The CDR3 region has the DNA TGTGCCAGCAGTGAATATCCTGTGGGACTAGCCTACGAGCAGTACTTC. Translated: CASSEYPVGLAYEQYF.

This clonotype was observed at least ten times. This rearrangement joins TRBV28 to TRBJ2-7, with D tentatively TRBD1 (6 bases). Trimming removed 3 bases at V and 3 bases at J, with 27 bases between. Germline CDR1 and CDR2: MDHEN and SYDVKM. The CDR3 runs to 19 residues. The CDR3 nucleotides are TGTGCCAGCAGTTTTTTTCTAGGGGGATTTCCCTCTCAGAGCTACGAGCAGTACTTC. Protein product: CASSFFLGGFPSQSYEQYF.

This clonotype was seen at least ten times. The chain employs TRBV12-3 or TRBV12-4 and TRBJ1-2; D unresolved. V dropped 1 base and J dropped 6 bases, with 12 bases sitting between them. CDR3 size: 14 residues. DNA for the CDR3: TGTGCCAGCAGTTTAGGGTTCTCTGGAGATGGCTACACCTTC. Its translation is CASSLGFSGDGYTF.

This chain uses TRBV24-1 with TRBJ2-3; 7 positions match TRBD2. CDR1 is KGHDR and CDR2 is SFDVKD in the germline V gene. The CDR3 is 16 amino acids. V gave up 1 base and J gave up 1 base; unmatched junction bases: 4. CDR3 protein: CATSDFPGRGTDTQYF. The CDR3 DNA reads as TGTGCCACCAGTGATTTCCCAGGGAGGGGCACAGATACGCAGTATTTT.

V usage is TRBV9 and J usage is TRBJ1-3, with D unclear. The length of the CDR3 is 15 residues. The V end was cut by 3 bases, the J end by 0 bases, with 10 bases between. Germline V lookup: CDR1 SGDLS, CDR2 YYNGEE. CDR3 sequence reads: CASSADNPSGNTIYF. The CDR3 DNA reads as TGTGCCAGCAGCGCAGACAATCCCTCTGGAAACACCATATATTTT.

J is TRBJ2-1 and V is TRBV20-1, with D perhaps TRBD1 (5 bases). V was shortened by 6 bases and J by 6 bases, with 15 bases between the two germline ends. Germline CDR1 DFQATT, CDR2 SNEGSKA (reference sequence). The length of the CDR3 is 13 residues. The CDR3 region is CSAPTDLFNEQFF. The CDR3 nucleotides are TGCAGTGCCCCGACAGACCTGTTCAATGAGCAGTTCTTC.

In its sample, this clonotype was seen a few times. The chain recombines TRBV10-3 with TRBJ2-3; 7 bases are shared with TRBD2. This CDR3 comprises 13 residues. Unmatched junction bases numbered 8, after V lost 4 bases and J lost 10 bases. CDR1 and CDR2 (germline): ENHRY, SYGVKD. The CDR3 DNA reads as TGTGCCATCAGTGGAACTAGCGAAGGTTCGCAGTATTTT. Translating gives CAISGTSEGSQYF.

The chain has TRBV7-9 and TRBJ2-1; the match to TRBD2 covers 10 bases. This CDR3 has 18 residues. Trimming cost V 3 bases and J 4 bases; bases outside gene matches: 12. The germline CDR1 and CDR2 sequences are SEHNR and FQNEAQ (reference sequence). CDR3 coding DNA: TGTGCCAGCAGCTTGGGGGGATATAGCGGGAGGTTGTACAATGAGCAGTTCTTC. It translates to CASSLGGYSGRLYNEQFF.

This clonotype was recorded at least ten times. The gene calls are TRBV7-9 and TRBJ2-6; 9 bases are a match to TRBD1. CDR1 is SEHNR and CDR2 is FQNEAQ in the germline V gene (reference sequence). V shed 2 bases, J shed 2 bases, and the junction held 1 base outside the gene matches. The CDR3 runs 16 residues. CDR3 coding DNA: TGTGCCAGCAGCTTACACAGGGGGCCTGGGGCCAACGTCCTGACTTTC. This encodes CASSLHRGPGANVLTF.

This clonotype was picked up many times. The chain couples TRBV12-3 or TRBV12-4 to TRBJ1-6; 8 bases agree with TRBD1. This CDR3 spans 17 amino acids. The trim removed 2 bases at V and 0 bases at J, leaving 3 bases unmatched. CDR3 nucleotides: TGTGCCAGCAGTTTACGACAGGGGAGCTCCTATAATTCACCCCTCCACTTT. It codes for CASSLRQGSSYNSPLHF.

This clonotype was found many times. The V and J genes are TRBV28 and TRBJ2-5; perhaps D is TRBD1 or TRBD2 (5 bases each). Trimming pared 2 bases from V and 5 bases from J, leaving 9 bases between. CDR3 length: 13 amino acids. The V gene's germline CDR1 is MDHEN and CDR2 SYDVKM. CDR3 protein: CASSLVGDETQYF. Here the CDR3 DNA reads TGTGCCAGCAGTTTAGTAGGGGACGAGACCCAGTACTTC. The full variable domain, rest sourced from reference TRBV28 and TRBJ2-5, is DVKVTQSSRYLVKRTGEKVFLECVQDMDHENMFWYRQDPGLGLRLIYFSYDVKMKEKGDIPEGYSVSREKKERFSLILESASTNQTSMYLCASSLVGDETQYFGPGTRLLVL.

A word on this clonotype: A much bigger clone sits one base away, suggesting this may be a read error. V usage is TRBV28 and J usage is TRBJ2-3; TRBD2 aligns across 7 bases. CDR1 and CDR2 from the germline V gene are MDHEN and SYDVKM. The V and J ends lost 10 bases and 0 bases, in that order; junction bases with no gene match: 10. There are 15 residues in the CDR3. The CDR3 DNA reads TGTGCCAACAGACGCACGGGGGGAAGCACAGATACGCAGTATTTT. It is translated as CANRRTGGSTDTQYF.

To note about this clonotype: One base away lies a much larger clone, so this may be a sequencing read error. This chain connects TRBV5-1 to TRBJ2-3; 7 bases are a match to TRBD1. After removal of 4 bases from V and 4 bases from J, the junction contained 6 bases not matched to a gene. The CDR3 loop spans 14 amino acids. Germline V gives CDR1 SGHRS, CDR2 YFSETQ. The DNA for the CDR3 is TGCGCCAGCAGCATAACAGGGGACGCAGATACGCAGTATTTT. Translation gives CASSITGDADTQYF.

J is TRBJ2-3 and V is TRBV7-2; D call uncertain. This CDR3 spans 16 amino acids. Trimming pared 5 bases from V and 4 bases from J, leaving 19 bases between. From germline, CDR1 is SGHTA and CDR2 FQGNSA. CDR3 nucleotide sequence: TGTGCCAGCAGCACCTACGGCGAACAAAGCGCAGATACGCAGTATTTT. This codes for CASSTYGEQSADTQYF.

In its sample, this clonotype was seen a few times. Since a much larger clone is just one base distant, this may be a read error. This rearrangement joins TRBV28 to TRBJ1-2; no definite D call. Between the trimmed V and J ends, which lost 8 bases and 0 bases, there was a span of 19 bases. The CDR3 consists of 16 residues. Germline loops: CDR1 MDHEN, CDR2 SYDVKM. CDR3 in DNA: TGTGCCAGCGGCCCGCCTCCTGAACGGACTAACTATGGCTACACCTTC. Amino acids: CASGPPPERTNYGYTF.

This clonotype was found a few times. The J gene is TRBJ1-1, the V gene TRBV6-2 or TRBV6-3; D is perhaps TRBD1 (6 bases). Germline CDR1 MNHEY, CDR2 SVGEGT. The CDR3 is 17 amino acids. V was clipped by 0 bases and J by 6 bases, with 20 bases between them. The CDR3 protein is CASSYSRGGAEVAEAFF. CDR3 in DNA: TGTGCCAGCAGTTACTCGCGTGGGGGCGCGGAAGTCGCTGAAGCTTTCTTT.

This chain links TRBV7-9 with TRBJ2-5, with D possibly matching TRBD2 (6 bases). The CDR3 is 14 amino acids. V lost 3 bases and J 5 bases, leaving 13 bases between the germline ends. Germline values: CDR1 SEHNR, CDR2 FQNEAQ (reference sequence). CDR3 sequence reads: CASSLLGGTETQYF. The CDR3 region has the DNA TGTGCCAGCAGCTTGCTTGGAGGGACCGAGACCCAGTACTTC. Complete variable domain (other parts from reference TRBV7-9 and TRBJ2-5): DTGVSQNPRHKITKRGQNVTFRCDPISEHNRLYWYRQTLGQGPEFLTYFQNEAQLEKSRLLSDRFSAERPKGSFSTLEIQRTEQGDSAMYLCASSLLGGTETQYFGPGTRLLVL.

This clonotype was counted between two and nine times. A much larger clone lies one base from this, so it may be a read error. The V and J genes are TRBV2 and TRBJ1-1; D ambiguous. The CDR3 is 14 amino acids. Germline CDR1 SNHLY, CDR2 FYNNEI. The CDR3 nucleotides read TGTGCCAGCTCCGGAGAAGGGCTGAACACTGAAGCTTCCTTT. Its protein is CASSGEGLNTEASF.

This clonotype was recorded many times. The chain has TRBV15 and TRBJ2-3; 7 bases map to TRBD2. V shed 3 bases and J 2 bases; nucleotides not matched to a gene: 17. The germline V gene encodes CDR1 LNHNV and CDR2 YYDKDF (reference sequence). CDR3 length equals 19 residues. The CDR3 protein is CATSSSLLGGRAVTDTQYF. CDR3 sequence (DNA): TGTGCCACCAGCAGTTCTTTACTGGGCGGGAGAGCGGTCACAGATACGCAGTATTTT.

This clonotype was counted a few times. V gene TRBV5-1 combines with J gene TRBJ2-7; 10 bases align to TRBD2. Per germline, CDR1 SGHRS and CDR2 YFSETQ. V lost 3 bases and J lost 5; bases outside the gene matches: 8. The CDR3 totals 15 residues. Here the CDR3 DNA reads TGCGCCAGCAGCTCTTCTAGCGGGAGTTTCAACGAGCAGTACTTC. This sequence encodes CASSSSSGSFNEQYF.

The table lists this clonotype with many counts. This sequence joins TRBV5-1 and TRBJ2-7; 15 bases align to TRBD2. J gave up 0 bases and V 3 bases, and 4 bases lay outside the gene matches. The CDR3 has 17 residues. Germline assignment: CDR1 SGHRS and CDR2 YFSETQ. CDR3 region: CASSSGLAGGVSYEQYF. CDR3 nucleotide sequence: TGCGCCAGCAGCTCGGGACTAGCGGGAGGCGTCTCCTACGAGCAGTACTTC.

The chain combines TRBV18 with TRBJ2-2; 8 nucleotides agree with TRBD1. The junction had 5 bases not matched to a gene; V was cut back by 3 bases and J by 2 bases. CDR3 length: 16 residues. Per the germline V gene, CDR1 is KGHSH and CDR2 is LQKENI. CDR3 protein: CASSPRRGQNTGELFF. Written as DNA, the CDR3 is TGTGCCAGCTCACCCCGCAGGGGGCAAAACACCGGGGAGCTGTTTTTT.

This clonotype turned up a few times. The rearrangement uses TRBV11-2 and TRBJ2-1, with 9 bases lining up with TRBD1. J gave up 3 bases and V 10 bases, and 10 bases lay outside the gene matches. The germline V gene has CDR1 SGHAT and CDR2 FQNNGV. The CDR3 length is 15 residues. The chain's CDR3 is CATVGTGTFYNEQFF. In nucleotides, the CDR3 is TGTGCCACGGTGGGGACAGGGACTTTCTACAATGAGCAGTTCTTC.